A single sample is the source of the 10 T cell receptor beta chains below, sequenced in a study of cytomegalovirus exposure and HLA in healthy donors. PCR involved 60 Vbeta and 13 Jbeta primers. TCRdb keeps only in-frame clones here, not all; method: immunoSEQ multiplex PCR. The data hold about 190,000 clones, with 75% to 90% observed a single time. Sequenced material: PBMCs. The receptors here all came from a man aged 50 or older in good health and CMV-seronegative.

A note on this clone: The junction shows a germline mismatch at one end, possibly a read error. The J gene is TRBJ1-1, the V gene TRBV7-9; D remains ambiguous. Germline CDR1 reads SEHNR; CDR2 reads FQNEAQ (reference sequence). The CDR3 has 12 residues. Here the CDR3 reads CSSSHTDSGAFF. The CDR3 coding sequence is TGTTCCAGCAGTCACACGGACTCTGGAGCTTTCTTT. Together with reference TRBV7-9 and TRBJ1-1, the CDR3 gives the full variable domain: DTGVSQNPRHKITKRGQNVTFRCDPISEHNRLYWYRQTLGQGPEFLTYFQNEAQLEKSRLLSDRFSAERPKGSFSTLEIQRTEQGDSAMYLCSSSHTDSGAFFGQGTRLTVV.

V is TRBV5-1 and J is TRBJ1-5, with a tentative D call TRBD1 (5 bases). Germline lookup yields CDR1 SGHRS and CDR2 YFSETQ. The CDR3 runs 16 residues. V was trimmed by 0 bases and J by 2 bases, leaving 12 bases between them. CDR3 in amino acids: CASSLGGEDGNQPQHF. The CDR3 region has the DNA TGCGCCAGCAGCTTGGGGGGGGAAGATGGCAATCAGCCCCAGCATTTT.

For the CDR3, the DNA is TGTGCCAGCAGCTTAGACAGGACCAATTCACCCCTCCACTTT. Protein sequence: CASSLDRTNSPLHF. The genes are TRBV5-4 and TRBJ1-6; possibly TRBD1 for D (6 bases). Germline CDR1 and CDR2: SGHNT and YYREEE (reference sequence). The V and J ends lost 2 bases and 7 bases respectively, with 10 bases between them. The CDR3 sequence is 14 residues long.

The chain employs TRBV5-6 and TRBJ1-2, with 9 bases fitting TRBD1. From germline, CDR1 is SGHDT and CDR2 YYEEEE. Germline trimming cut 7 bases from V and 8 bases from J; bases unmatched to any gene: 6. This CDR3 spans 12 amino acids. DNA for the CDR3: TGTGCCAGCGTACAGGGGGCTGGCGGCTACACCTTC. This codes for CASVQGAGGYTF.

The rearrangement links TRBV11-2 to TRBJ1-6; no reliable D call. Germline V gene sequence: CDR1 SGHAT, CDR2 FQNNGV. Trimming took 6 bases from V and 0 from J, leaving 15 bases between them. The CDR3 consists of 17 residues. CDR3 in amino acids: CASSQVQLSSYNSPLHF. CDR3 nucleotides: TGTGCCAGCAGTCAAGTACAGCTAAGCTCCTATAATTCACCCCTCCACTTT.

The chain links TRBV4-3 to TRBJ2-3; TRBD2 matches 7 bases. V shed 1 base, J shed 0 bases, and the junction held 7 bases outside the gene matches. The CDR3 runs 17 residues. Germline V lookup: CDR1 LGHNA, CDR2 YSLEER. This CDR3 reads CASSQGLRGGSTDTQYF. The DNA for the CDR3 is TGCGCCAGCAGCCAAGGACTCCGCGGGGGTAGCACAGATACGCAGTATTTT.

The chain recombines TRBV28 with TRBJ2-1, with 10 positions matching TRBD2. There are 17 residues in the CDR3. The germline gives CDR1 MDHEN, CDR2 SYDVKM. Losses at the gene ends were 4 bases for V and 12 bases for J; bases not matched to a gene: 18. The chain's CDR3 is CASSSGELAGTRLGQFF. The CDR3 bases are TGTGCCAGCAGTTCCGGCGAACTAGCGGGGACAAGACTCGGGCAGTTCTTC.

This clone has only one observation. CDR3 DNA sequence: TGTGCCAGCAGCGAAACACAGGGGGCGGTATACGAGCAGTACTTC. Translating gives CASSETQGAVYEQYF. This chain links TRBV7-2 with TRBJ2-7, with 9 positions matching TRBD1. V trimming: 5 bases; J trimming: 4 bases; junction bases outside the gene matches: 9. Per germline, CDR1 SGHTA and CDR2 FQGNSA. The CDR3 length is 15 residues.

The chain recombines TRBV25-1 with TRBJ2-1; D not resolved. CDR1 is MGHDK, CDR2 SYGVNS, per germline. V was cut by 3 bases and J by 3 bases, with 9 bases left in between. CDR3 length: 14 residues. CDR3 in DNA: TGTGCCAGCAGTGACCCCGGAGTCTACAATGAGCAGTTCTTC. This encodes CASSDPGVYNEQFF.

V is TRBV15 and J is TRBJ2-7; D gene ambiguous. The CDR3 consists of 14 residues. Looked up from germline, CDR1 is LNHNV and CDR2 is YYDKDF (reference sequence). Trimming removed 0 bases from V and 6 bases from J, with 12 bases in between. This CDR3 is CATSRDLVRSEQYF. CDR3 sequence (DNA): TGTGCCACCAGCAGAGATTTAGTCCGGTCCGAGCAGTACTTC.